The present T cell receptor (beta chain) was sequenced within a study of shared clonotypes between healthy human individuals. Assay: immunoSEQ multiplex PCR; the TCRdb copy retains only in-frame clones and omits some. This sample has around 2.5 million clones, with 90% to 95% found just once. The V end lost 7 bases, the J end lost 4 bases, and 16 bases lay between the germline ends. This CDR3 spans 14 amino acids. In germline, CDR1 is SGHVS, CDR2 FQNEAQ. Source material: naive CD4+ T cells from PBMCs. Subset in this sample: CD45RA+ positively selected. The TCR comes from a man younger than 35 in good health. Some clones in this sample may be carry-over from other donors' samples. The rearrangement joins TRBV7-8 to TRBJ1-1, with D perhaps TRBD1 (5 bases). This chain's CDR3 is CASIRSGTATEAFF. In DNA, the CDR3 is TGTGCCAGCATCAGGAGCGGGACCGCCACTGAAGCTTTCTTT.